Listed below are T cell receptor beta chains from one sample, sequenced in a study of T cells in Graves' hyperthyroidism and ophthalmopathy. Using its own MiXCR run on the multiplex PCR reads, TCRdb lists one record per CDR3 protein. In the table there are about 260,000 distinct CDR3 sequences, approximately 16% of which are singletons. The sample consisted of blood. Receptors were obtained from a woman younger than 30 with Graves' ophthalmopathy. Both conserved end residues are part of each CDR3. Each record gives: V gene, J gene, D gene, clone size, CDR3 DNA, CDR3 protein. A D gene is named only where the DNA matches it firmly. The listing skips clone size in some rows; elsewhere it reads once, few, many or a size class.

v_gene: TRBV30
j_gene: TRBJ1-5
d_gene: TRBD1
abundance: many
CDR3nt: TGTGCCTGGAGCCAAGACAGGGGGAATCAGCCCCAGCATTTT
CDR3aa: CAWSQDRGNQPQHF

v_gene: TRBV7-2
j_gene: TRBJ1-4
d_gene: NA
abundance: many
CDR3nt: TGTGCCAGCAGCTTCACGGGCGCTAATGAAAAACTGTTTTTT
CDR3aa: CASSFTGANEKLFF

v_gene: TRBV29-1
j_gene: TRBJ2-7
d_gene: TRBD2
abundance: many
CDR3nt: TGCAGCGCCGCAAGCGGGGGGAACTCCTACGAGCAGTACTTC
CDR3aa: CSAASGGNSYEQYF

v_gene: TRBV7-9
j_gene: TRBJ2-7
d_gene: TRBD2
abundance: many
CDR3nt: TGTGCCAGCAGTTCAAGCCAGATGACTAGCGCGCCCTACGAGCAGTACTTC
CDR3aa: CASSSSQMTSAPYEQYF

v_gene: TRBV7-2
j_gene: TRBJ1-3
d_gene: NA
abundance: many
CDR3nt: TGTGCCAGCAGAGGACAGTACTCTGGAAACACCATATATTTT
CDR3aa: CASRGQYSGNTIYF

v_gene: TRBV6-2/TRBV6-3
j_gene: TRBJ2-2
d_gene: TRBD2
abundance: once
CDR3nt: TGTGCCAGCCACAGCGGGAGGGATACCGGGGAGCTGTTTTTT
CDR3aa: CASHSGRDTGELFF

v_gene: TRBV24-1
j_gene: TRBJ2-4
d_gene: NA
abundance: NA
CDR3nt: TGTGCCACCAGTGATTTAGGGGGGTCCATTCAGTACTTC
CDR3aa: CATSDLGGSIQYF

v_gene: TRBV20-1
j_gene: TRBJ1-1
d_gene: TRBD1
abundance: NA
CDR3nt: TGCAGTGCTAGAGCACCGGGACAGGTACAACGGACTGAAGCTTTCTTT
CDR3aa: CSARAPGQVQRTEAFF

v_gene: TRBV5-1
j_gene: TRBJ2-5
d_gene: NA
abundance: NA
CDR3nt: TGCGCCAGCAGCTTGATCGGCCGGGCGGGAGAGACCCAGTACTTC
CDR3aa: CASSLIGRAGETQYF

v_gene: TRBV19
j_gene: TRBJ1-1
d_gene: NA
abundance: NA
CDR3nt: TGTGCCAGTAGTATAAGTCACAACACTGAAGCTTTCTTT
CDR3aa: CASSISHNTEAFF

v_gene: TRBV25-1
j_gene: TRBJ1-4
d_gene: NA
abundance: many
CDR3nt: TGTGCCAGCAGTGAATGGGGGGCAGAGGAGGAAAAACTGTTTTTT
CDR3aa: CASSEWGAEEEKLFF

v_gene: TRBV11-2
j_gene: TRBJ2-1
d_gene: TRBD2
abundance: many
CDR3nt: TGTGCCAGCAGCCGAGCGGGTGGTGGCGGGAGGGTATCCTTCTATATGTCCTACAATGAGCAGTTCTTC
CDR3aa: CASSRAGGGGRVSFYMSYNEQFF

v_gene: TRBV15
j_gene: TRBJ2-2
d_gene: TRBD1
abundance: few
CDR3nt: TGTGCCACCAGCAGAGGGAGGGGGACAGGCACCGGGGAGCTGTTTTTT
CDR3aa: CATSRGRGTGTGELFF

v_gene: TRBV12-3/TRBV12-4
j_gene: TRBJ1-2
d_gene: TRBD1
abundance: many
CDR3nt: TGTGCCAGCAGTCAGGGGGCAAAGCTTATGATGTATGGCTACACCTTC
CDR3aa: CASSQGAKLMMYGYTF

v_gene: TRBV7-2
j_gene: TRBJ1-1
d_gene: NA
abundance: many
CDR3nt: TGTGCCAGCAGCTTAGGGTGGGGGATGAACACTGAAGCTTTCTTT
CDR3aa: CASSLGWGMNTEAFF

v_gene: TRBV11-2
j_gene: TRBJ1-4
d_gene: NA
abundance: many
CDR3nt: TGTGCCAGCAGCTTAAATTACGCGGGAGGGCGTGAAAAACTGTTTTTT
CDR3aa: CASSLNYAGGREKLFF

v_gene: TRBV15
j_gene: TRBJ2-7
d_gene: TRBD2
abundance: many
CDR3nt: TGTGCCACCAGCAGAGATTACTCATGGGGCGGGAGGGTCTCCTACGAGCAGTACTTC
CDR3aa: CATSRDYSWGGRVSYEQYF

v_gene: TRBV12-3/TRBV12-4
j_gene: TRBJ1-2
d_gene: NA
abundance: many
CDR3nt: TGTGCCAGCAGTACAGGGCCCACTAACTATGGCTACACCTTC
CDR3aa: CASSTGPTNYGYTF

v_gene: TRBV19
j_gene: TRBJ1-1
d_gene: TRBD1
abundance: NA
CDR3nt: TGTGCCAGTAGTCGTGACAGGGCCACTGAAGCTTTCTTT
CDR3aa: CASSRDRATEAFF

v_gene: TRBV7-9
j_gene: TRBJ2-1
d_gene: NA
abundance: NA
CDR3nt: NA
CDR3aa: CASSFGQGDYNEQFF

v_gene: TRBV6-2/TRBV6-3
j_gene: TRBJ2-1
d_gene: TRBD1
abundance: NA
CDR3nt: TGTGCCAGCAGTACTACAGGGGAAGGAGACAATGAGCAGTTCTTC
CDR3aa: CASSTTGEGDNEQFF

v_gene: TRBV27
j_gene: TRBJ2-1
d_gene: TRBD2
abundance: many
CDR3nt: TGTGCCAGCTCCATCCTAGCGGGGCTCTACAATGAGCAGTTCTTC
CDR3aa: CASSILAGLYNEQFF